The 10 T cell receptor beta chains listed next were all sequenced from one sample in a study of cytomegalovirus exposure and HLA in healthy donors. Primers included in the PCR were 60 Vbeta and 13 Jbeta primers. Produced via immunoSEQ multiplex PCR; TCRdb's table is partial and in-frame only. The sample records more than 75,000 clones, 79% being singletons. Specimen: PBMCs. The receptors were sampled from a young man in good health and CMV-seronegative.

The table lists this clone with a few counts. CDR3 coding DNA: TGCAGCGTTAACCCCAGCGGGGGAAGTACGCAGTATTTT. It encodes CSVNPSGGSTQYF. The chain uses TRBV29-1 and TRBJ2-3, with 8 bases that match TRBD2. With V trimmed by 5 bases and J by 8 bases, 9 bases remained unmatched. The CDR3 length is 13 residues. CDR1 is SQVTM and CDR2 is ANQGSEA in the germline V gene.

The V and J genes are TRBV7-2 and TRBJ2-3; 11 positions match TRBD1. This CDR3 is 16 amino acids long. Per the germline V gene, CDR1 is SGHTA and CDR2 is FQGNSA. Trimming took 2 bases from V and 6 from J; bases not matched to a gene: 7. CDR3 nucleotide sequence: TGTGCCAGCAGCTTATACGGGACAGGGGGTGGGGATACGCAGTATTTT. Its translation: CASSLYGTGGGDTQYF.

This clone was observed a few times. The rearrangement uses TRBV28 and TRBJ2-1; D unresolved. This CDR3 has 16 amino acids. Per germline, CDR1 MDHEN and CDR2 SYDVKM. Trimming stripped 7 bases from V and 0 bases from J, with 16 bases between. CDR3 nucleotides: TGTGCCAGCAAGAGCGTTAAGGATAGCTCCTACAATGAGCAGTTCTTC. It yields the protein CASKSVKDSSYNEQFF. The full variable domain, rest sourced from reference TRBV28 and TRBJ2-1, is DVKVTQSSRYLVKRTGEKVFLECVQDMDHENMFWYRQDPGLGLRLIYFSYDVKMKEKGDIPEGYSVSREKKERFSLILESASTNQTSMYLCASKSVKDSSYNEQFFGPGTRLTVL.

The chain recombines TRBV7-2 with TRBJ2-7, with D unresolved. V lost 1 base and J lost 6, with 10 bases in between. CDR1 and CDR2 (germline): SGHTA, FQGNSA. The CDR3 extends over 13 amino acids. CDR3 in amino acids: CASSLGTPLEQYF. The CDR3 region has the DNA TGTGCCAGCAGCTTAGGTACTCCCCTCGAGCAGTACTTC.

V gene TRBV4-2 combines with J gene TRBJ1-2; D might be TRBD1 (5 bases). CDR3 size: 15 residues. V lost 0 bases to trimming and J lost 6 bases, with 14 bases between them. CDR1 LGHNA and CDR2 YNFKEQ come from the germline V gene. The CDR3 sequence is CASSQDRSRADGYTF. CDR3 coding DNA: TGTGCCAGCAGCCAAGATAGATCCAGGGCTGATGGCTACACCTTC.

The CDR3 reads CASSPSLPSGNTIYF. The CDR3 DNA follows: TGTGCCAGCTCACCGTCTCTTCCCTCTGGAAACACCATATATTTT. The chain joins TRBV18 to TRBJ1-3, with no clear D. The CDR3 has 15 amino acids. Germline assignment: CDR1 KGHSH and CDR2 LQKENI. The V end was cut by 3 bases, the J end by 0 bases, with 9 bases between.

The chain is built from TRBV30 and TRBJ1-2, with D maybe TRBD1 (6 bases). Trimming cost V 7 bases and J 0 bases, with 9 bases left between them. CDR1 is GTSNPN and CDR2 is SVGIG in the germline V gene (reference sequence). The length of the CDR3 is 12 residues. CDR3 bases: TGTGCCTCGGGGGGCGCTAACTATGGCTACACCTTC. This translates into CASGGANYGYTF.

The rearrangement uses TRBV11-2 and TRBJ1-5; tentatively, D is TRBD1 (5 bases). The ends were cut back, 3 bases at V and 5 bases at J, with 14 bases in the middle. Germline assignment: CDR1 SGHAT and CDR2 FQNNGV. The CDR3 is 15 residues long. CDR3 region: CASSLGGRVYQPQHF. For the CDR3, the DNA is TGTGCCAGCAGCTTGGGAGGCAGGGTATATCAGCCCCAGCATTTT.

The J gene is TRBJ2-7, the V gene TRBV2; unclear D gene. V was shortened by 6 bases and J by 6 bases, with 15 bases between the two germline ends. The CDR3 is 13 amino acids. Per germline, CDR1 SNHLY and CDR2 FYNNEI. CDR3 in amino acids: CASRKEIGFEQYF. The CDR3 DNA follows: TGTGCCAGCAGAAAGGAGATTGGCTTCGAGCAGTACTTC.

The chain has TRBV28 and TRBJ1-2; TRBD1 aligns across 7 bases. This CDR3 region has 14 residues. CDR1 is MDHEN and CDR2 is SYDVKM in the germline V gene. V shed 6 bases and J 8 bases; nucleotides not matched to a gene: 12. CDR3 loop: CASRSEGGIGGYTF. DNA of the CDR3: TGTGCCAGCAGATCAGAAGGGGGCATTGGAGGCTACACCTTC.